This TCR beta chain was sequenced in a study of graft-versus-host responses after intestinal transplantation. Across the study: Each patient got anti-thymocyte globulin induction, then tacrolimus and steroids for around three years. Study-level findings and limits: Recipient bone marrow held GvH clones, some seen earlier in ileum or blood. Elevated graft-versus-host to host-versus-graft clonal ratios in allografts were recorded for patients with graft-donor T cell macrochimerism. Peak circulating GvH clone levels tracked with early post-transplant HvG declines.

CDR1 MDHEN and CDR2 SYDVKM come from the germline V gene. V lost 3 bases to trimming and J lost 2 bases; unmatched junction nucleotides: 19. The CDR3 consists of 21 residues. Of note for this clone: The antigen is unknown.

Sequencing used immunoSEQ multiplex PCR; TCRdb keeps in-frame clones, though not all of them. The data show 90,000 or so clones, roughly 85% seen once. The clonotype was recovered from a human donor who received an intestinal transplant. This chain joins TRBV28 and TRBJ2-3; TRBD2 agrees at 11 bases. This material consisted of unstimulated CD4+ T cells sorted from spleen or lymph node cells, taken before intestinal transplant. CDR3 bases: TGTGCCAGCAGTTTGGGGCAGGGGTATCTAGCGGGAGGAGGGGACACAGATACGCAGTATTTT. Its translation: CASSLGQGYLAGGGDTDTQYF.